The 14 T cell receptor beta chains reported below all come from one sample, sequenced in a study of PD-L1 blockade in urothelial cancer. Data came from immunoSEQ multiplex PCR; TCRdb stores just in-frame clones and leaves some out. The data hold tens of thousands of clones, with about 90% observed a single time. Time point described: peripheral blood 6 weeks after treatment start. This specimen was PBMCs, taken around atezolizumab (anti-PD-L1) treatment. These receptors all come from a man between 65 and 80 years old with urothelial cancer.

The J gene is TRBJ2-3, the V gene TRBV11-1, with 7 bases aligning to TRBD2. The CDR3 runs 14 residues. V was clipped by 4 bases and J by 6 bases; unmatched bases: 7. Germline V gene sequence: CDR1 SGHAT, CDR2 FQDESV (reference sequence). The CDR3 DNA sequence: TGTGCCAGCAGCTCGGCCACCGGGAGGGATACGCAGTATTTT. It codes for CASSSATGRDTQYF.

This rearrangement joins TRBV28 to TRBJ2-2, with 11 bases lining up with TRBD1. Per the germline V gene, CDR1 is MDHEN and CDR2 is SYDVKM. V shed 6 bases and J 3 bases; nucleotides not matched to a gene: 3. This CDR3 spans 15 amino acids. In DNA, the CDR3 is TGTGCCAGCAGGCGGACAGGGGGCTACACCGGGGAGCTGTTTTTT. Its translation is CASRRTGGYTGELFF.

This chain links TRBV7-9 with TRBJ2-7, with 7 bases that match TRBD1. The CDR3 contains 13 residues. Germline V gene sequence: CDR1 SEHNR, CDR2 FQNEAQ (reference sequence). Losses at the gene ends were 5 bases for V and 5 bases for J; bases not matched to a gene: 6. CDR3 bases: TGTGCCAGCAGCATGACAGGGTTTAACGAGCAGTACTTC. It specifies CASSMTGFNEQYF.

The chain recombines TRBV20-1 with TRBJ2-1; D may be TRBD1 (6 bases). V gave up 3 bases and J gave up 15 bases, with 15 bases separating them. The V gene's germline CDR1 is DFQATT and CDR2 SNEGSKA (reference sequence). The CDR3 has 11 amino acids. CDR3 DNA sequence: TGCAGTGCTAGGCAGGGGCTCCTGGGGTTCTTC. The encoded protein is CSARQGLLGFF.

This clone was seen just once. The CDR3 sequence: CASKGLLTIQYF. The DNA of the CDR3 is TGTGCCAGCAAGGGACTCTTGACCATTCAGTACTTC. The J gene is TRBJ2-4, the V gene TRBV27; a possible D gene is TRBD2 (6 bases). CDR3 size: 12 residues. Germline CDR1 reads MNHEY; CDR2 reads SMNVEV (reference sequence). Trimming stripped 7 bases from V and 9 bases from J, with 13 bases between.

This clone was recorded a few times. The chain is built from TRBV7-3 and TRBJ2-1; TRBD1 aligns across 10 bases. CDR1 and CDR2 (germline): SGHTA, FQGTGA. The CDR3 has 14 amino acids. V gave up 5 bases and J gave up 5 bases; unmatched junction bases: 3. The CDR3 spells CASSGTGDDNEQFF. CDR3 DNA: TGTGCCAGCAGCGGGACAGGGGATGACAATGAGCAGTTCTTC.

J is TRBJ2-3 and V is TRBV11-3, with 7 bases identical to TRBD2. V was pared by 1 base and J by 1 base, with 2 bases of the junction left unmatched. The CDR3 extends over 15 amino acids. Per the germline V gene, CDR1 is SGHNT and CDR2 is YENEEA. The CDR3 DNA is TGTGCCAGCAGCTTAGGCCGGGGGGGCACAGATACGCAGTATTTT. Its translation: CASSLGRGGTDTQYF.

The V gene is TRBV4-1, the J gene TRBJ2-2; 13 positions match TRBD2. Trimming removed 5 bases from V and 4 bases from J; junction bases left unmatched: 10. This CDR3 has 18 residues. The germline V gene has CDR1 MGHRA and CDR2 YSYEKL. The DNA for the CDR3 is TGCGCCAGCAGCTTAGGACTAGCGGGAGAAGGTAGCACCGGGGAGCTGTTTTTT. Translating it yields CASSLGLAGEGSTGELFF.

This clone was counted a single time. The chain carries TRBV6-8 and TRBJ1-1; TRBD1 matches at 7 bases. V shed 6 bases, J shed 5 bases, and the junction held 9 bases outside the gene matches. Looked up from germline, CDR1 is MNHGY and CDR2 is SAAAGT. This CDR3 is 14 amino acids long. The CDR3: CASSPNRGGTEAFF. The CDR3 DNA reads TGTGCCAGCAGCCCCAACAGGGGCGGAACTGAAGCTTTCTTT.

For the CDR3, the DNA is TGTGCCAGCAGTTTTATGGTAGGAGGCGGCTACACCTTC. This encodes CASSFMVGGGYTF. This chain links TRBV28 with TRBJ1-2; D gene ambiguous. CDR3 length: 13 residues. Between the trimmed V and J ends, which lost 3 bases and 8 bases, there was a span of 13 bases. The germline CDR1 and CDR2 sequences are MDHEN and SYDVKM.

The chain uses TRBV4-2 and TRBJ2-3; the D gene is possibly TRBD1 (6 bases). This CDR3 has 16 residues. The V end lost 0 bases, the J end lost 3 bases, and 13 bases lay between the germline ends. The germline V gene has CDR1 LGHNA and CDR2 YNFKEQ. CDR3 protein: CASSQEQTRGTDTQYF. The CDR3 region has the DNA TGTGCCAGCAGCCAAGAGCAGACCAGGGGTACAGATACGCAGTATTTT.

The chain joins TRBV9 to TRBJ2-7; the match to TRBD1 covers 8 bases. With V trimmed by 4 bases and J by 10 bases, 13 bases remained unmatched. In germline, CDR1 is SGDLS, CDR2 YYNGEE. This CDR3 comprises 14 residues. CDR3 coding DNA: TGTGCCAGCAGCCCATCCTGGACAGGGCCGAAACAGTACTTC. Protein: CASSPSWTGPKQYF.

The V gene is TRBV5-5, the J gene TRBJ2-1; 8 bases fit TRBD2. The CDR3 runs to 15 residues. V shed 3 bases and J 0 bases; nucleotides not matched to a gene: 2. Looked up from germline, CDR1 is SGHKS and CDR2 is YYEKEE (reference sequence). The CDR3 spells CASSSGLASYNEQFF. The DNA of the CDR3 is TGTGCCAGCAGCTCCGGACTAGCCTCCTACAATGAGCAGTTCTTC.

CDR3 in amino acids: CASRYRDTEAFF. The CDR3, as DNA: TGTGCCAGTCGCTACAGGGACACTGAAGCTTTCTTT. The genes are TRBV19 and TRBJ1-1, with D maybe TRBD1 (6 bases). Germline loops: CDR1 LNHDA, CDR2 SQIVND (reference sequence). V lost 8 bases and J lost 3, with 10 bases in between. The CDR3 loop spans 12 amino acids.